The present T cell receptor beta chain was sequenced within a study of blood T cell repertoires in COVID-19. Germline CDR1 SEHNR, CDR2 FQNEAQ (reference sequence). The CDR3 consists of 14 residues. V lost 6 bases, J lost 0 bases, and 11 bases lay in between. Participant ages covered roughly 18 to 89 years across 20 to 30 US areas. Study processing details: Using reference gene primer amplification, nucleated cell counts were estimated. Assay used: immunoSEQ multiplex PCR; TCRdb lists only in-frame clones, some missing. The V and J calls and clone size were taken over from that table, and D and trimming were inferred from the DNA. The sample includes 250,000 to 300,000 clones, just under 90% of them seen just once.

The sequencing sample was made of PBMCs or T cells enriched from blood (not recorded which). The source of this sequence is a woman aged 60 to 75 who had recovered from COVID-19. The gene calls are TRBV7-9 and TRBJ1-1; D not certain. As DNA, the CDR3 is TGTGCCAGCAGTTTGACACCCATGAACACTGAAGCTTTCTTT. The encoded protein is CASSLTPMNTEAFF.